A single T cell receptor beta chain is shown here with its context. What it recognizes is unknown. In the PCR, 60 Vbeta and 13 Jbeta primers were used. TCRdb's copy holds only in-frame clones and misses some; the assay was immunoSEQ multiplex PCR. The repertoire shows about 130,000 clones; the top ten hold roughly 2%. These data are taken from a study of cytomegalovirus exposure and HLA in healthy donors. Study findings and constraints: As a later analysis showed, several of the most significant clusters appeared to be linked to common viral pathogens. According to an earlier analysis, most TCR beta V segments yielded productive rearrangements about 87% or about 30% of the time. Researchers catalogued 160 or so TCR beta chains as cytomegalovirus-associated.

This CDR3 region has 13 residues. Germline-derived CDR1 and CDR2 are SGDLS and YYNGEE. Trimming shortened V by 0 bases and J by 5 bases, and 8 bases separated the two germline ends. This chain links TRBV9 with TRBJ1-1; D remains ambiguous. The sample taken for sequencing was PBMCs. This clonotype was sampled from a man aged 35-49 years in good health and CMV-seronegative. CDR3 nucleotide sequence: TGTGCCAGCAGCGTAGGGACTCTAACTGAAGCTTTCTTT. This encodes CASSVGTLTEAFF.